The following is a T cell receptor (beta chain) sequence with its context. The antigen remains unidentified. CDR3 size: 16 residues. Germline CDR1 SGHRS, CDR2 YFSETQ. Deletions cut 0 bases from V and 0 bases from J, with 10 bases between. The sample is drawn from a study of T cell responses to AZD1222 COVID-19 vaccine. Study details: Second doses that came at about 4 or about 12 weeks were put together. General study findings and limits: Dominant CD4 TCR responses targeted spike regions 160-218 and 743-854. White British people made up most donors, females outnumbered males, and clonal diversity was possibly underestimated. The repertoires were collected only after the peak T cell response.

Sequencing used immunoSEQ multiplex PCR; TCRdb keeps in-frame clones, though not all of them. The table includes 80,000 or so clones, around nine tenths detected once. V and J are TRBV5-1 and TRBJ1-5; D not resolved. The clonotype comes from an adult in good health. The source was peripheral blood, collected on day 0 of AZD1222 vaccination. Here the CDR3 reads CASSLGVQNSNQPQHF. CDR3 bases: TGCGCCAGCAGCTTGGGGGTACAGAATAGCAATCAGCCCCAGCATTTT.